This TCR beta chain was obtained from a study of blood T cell repertoires in COVID-19. The protocol was immunoSEQ multiplex PCR, while the TCRdb copy is restricted to in-frame clones and leaves out a portion. Of 9,500 to 15,000 clones in the sample, 71% were seen once. Looked up from germline, CDR1 is SGHVS and CDR2 is FQNEAQ. V shed 5 bases, J shed 4 bases, and the junction held 7 bases outside the gene matches. This CDR3 is built from 16 residues. The sequence came from a man between 60 and 75 years old with COVID-19, enrolled during active disease. Sequencing was carried out using peripheral blood. The V gene is TRBV7-8, the J gene TRBJ2-3; 12 bases agree with TRBD2. CDR3 residues: CASSGRTSGVADTQYF. In DNA form, the CDR3 reads TGTGCCAGCAGCGGACGGACTAGCGGGGTTGCAGATACGCAGTATTTT.